The rows below give T cell receptor beta chains drawn from one sample of a study of T cell repertoires in cytomegalovirus infection. TCRdb passed the reads through MiXCR, listing each CDR3 protein once. The sample records 290,000 or so distinct CDR3 sequences, approximately 8.9% being singletons. Sample: PBMCs. The receptors come from a human donor in good health (CMV status not recorded). Some clones in this sample may be carry-over from other donors' samples. CDR3s include the opening cysteine and the closing phenylalanine or tryptophan. A D gene is named only where the DNA matches it firmly. Part of the rows lack a size; the others show once, few, many or a class for expanded clones.

abundance	d_gene	v_gene	CDR3aa
few	TRBD1	TRBV5-1	CASSLGDRGFDTEAFF
many	-	TRBV7-2	CASSTGAPYNEQFF
-	-	TRBV10-3	CAISEPVNTEAFF
many	TRBD2	TRBV5-1	CASSAGLAGGQQETQYF
many	-	TRBV20-1	CSARDPQRGSPLHF
-	TRBD1	TRBV20-1	CSARVTGEIETQYF
many	-	TRBV6-2/TRBV6-3	CASTSGVRLNTEAFF
-	-	TRBV20-1	CSANAGLAKNIQYF
many	TRBD2	TRBV6-8	CASSYHTGTSGGASYNEQFF
many	-	TRBV9	CASSPTVILNNNEQFF
-	-	TRBV19	CTSSILSANYGYTF
-	TRBD1	TRBV20-1	CSARTGGYNQPRHF
many	-	TRBV16	CASSPLGSYNSPLHF
few	TRBD2	TRBV20-1	CSGRGGQETQYF
-	-	TRBV23-1	CASSQRTDQPQHF
many	-	TRBV7-9	CASSSHRSGYTF
-	-	TRBV20-1	CSARVGGKLTDTQYF
many	TRBD1	TRBV29-1	CSASGTGGTDTQYF
many	TRBD1	TRBV24-1	CATSDAYAGTANTGELFF
-	-	TRBV5-1	CASSLSQGEYGYTF
-	-	TRBV20-1	CSATPSPLHF
-	TRBD1	TRBV28	CASNLQGVTGGQPQHF
-	-	TRBV5-5	CASSFRTYYEQYF
many	-	TRBV7-6	CASSPGQFYEQYF
many	-	TRBV19	CASSAEGTRGANVLTF
many	-	TRBV5-5	CASSLRFRDTGNTIYF
-	TRBD1	TRBV7-9	CASSRGTGNSPLHF
many	-	TRBV5-6	CASSLFAATDTQYF
-	-	TRBV20-1	CSATGTPQDGYTF
-	TRBD1	TRBV29-1	CSVFDRVHGYTF
many	-	TRBV6-2/TRBV6-3	CASSYDPGTTNYGYTF
many	TRBD1	TRBV7-9	CASSRDRQNTEAFF
-	TRBD1	TRBV5-1	CASSSQGAGNEQFF
-	-	TRBV25-1	CASRTQGFTEAFF
many	TRBD2	TRBV7-9	CASSLRRGSTDTQYF
many	TRBD1	TRBV12-3/TRBV12-4	CASSPGQQVQETQYF
-	-	TRBV7-6	CASSWGGHEKLFF
many	-	TRBV11-2	CASGTGISSYEQYF
many	-	TRBV20-1	CSARVSNSNQPQHF
many	-	TRBV6-1	CASSEDPWPTDTQYF
many	-	TRBV11-2	CASSRRILNTEAFF
-	-	TRBV5-6	CASSRPGGWETQYF
many	-	TRBV7-2	CASSLDSFDKETQYF
many	-	TRBV7-2	CASSLQGGGYEQYF
-	TRBD1	TRBV29-1	CSVRDRASNQPQHF
many	-	TRBV25-1	CASSPGLDSSYEQYF
few	-	TRBV20-1	CSARVIGATLTNGYTF
many	-	TRBV20-1	CRGGGPDTQYF
-	TRBD2	TRBV5-1	CASSFFGLASGRDTQYF
many	TRBD2	TRBV7-9	CASTSGGAGAYNEQFF
many	-	TRBV12-3/TRBV12-4	CASRPTENTEAFF
many	-	TRBV20-1	CSARTVYGYTF
many	-	TRBV14	CASSQFKTGIGGNIQYF
-	TRBD1	TRBV20-1	CSARAGQGNTEAFF
few	-	TRBV28	CASSPAGDEKLFF
-	-	TRBV3-1	CASSRLTSSSYEQYF
many	TRBD1	TRBV12-3/TRBV12-4	CASSTRDRVNQPQHF